Each of the 20 T cell receptor beta chains below was sequenced from the same sample in a study of naive and memory T cell subsets. Overall study findings and caveats: Naive repertoires, especially CD8, held a few larger clonotypes, possibly memory cells re-expressing CD45RA.

Their antigen targets remain unknown. An equimolar mix of two oligonucleotides served as the beta constant-region primer for TRBC1 and TRBC2. Ligated cDNA was amplified by four rounds of PCR with nested alpha and beta constant-region primers and SP2. TCRdb re-called the UMI-ligation and nested PCR reads with MiXCR, one entry per CDR3 protein. The sample yields 98,000 or so distinct CDR3 sequences, more than 12% seen once. The sequenced sample was naive CD8+ T cells from blood. Receptors were obtained from a human donor in good health.

At least ten counts were recorded for this clonotype. The rearrangement joins TRBV7-9 to TRBJ2-7; D possibly matches TRBD1 or TRBD2 (5 bases each). There are 15 residues in the CDR3. In germline, CDR1 is SEHNR, CDR2 FQNEAQ (reference sequence). Trimming removed 0 bases from V and 2 bases from J, with 11 bases in between. The CDR3 loop reads CASSLAVGDPYEQYF. CDR3 nucleotide sequence: TGTGCCAGCAGCTTAGCGGTCGGGGACCCCTACGAGCAGTACTTC.

This clonotype came up a few times. The chain joins TRBV6-5 to TRBJ2-7; 10 bases match TRBD2. The CDR3 consists of 15 residues. V lost 0 bases to trimming and J lost 3 bases; unmatched junction nucleotides: 2. From germline, CDR1 is MNHEY and CDR2 SVGAGI. The CDR3 loop is CASSYSPSGGYEQYF. For the CDR3, the DNA is TGTGCCAGCAGTTACTCGCCTAGCGGGGGCTACGAGCAGTACTTC.

In this sample, this clonotype turned up a few times. The chain carries TRBV2 and TRBJ2-7; TRBD2 agrees at 7 bases. The ends lost 7 bases at V and 9 bases at J; junction bases unmatched: 18. Germline CDR1 and CDR2: SNHLY and FYNNEI. The CDR3 contains 15 residues. The CDR3 protein is CASTEWASGTTTQYF. The CDR3 region has the DNA TGTGCCAGCACCGAATGGGCTAGCGGTACGACGACGCAGTACTTC.

This clonotype appeared a few times. This chain links TRBV20-1 with TRBJ2-1, with D perhaps being TRBD1 or TRBD2 (5 bases each). CDR1 DFQATT and CDR2 SNEGSKA come from the germline V gene (reference sequence). The CDR3 is 14 residues long. V lost 0 bases to trimming and J lost 8 bases, with 14 bases between them. CDR3 coding DNA: TGCAGTGCTAGAGATCGGGGCGGCGGCCATGAGCAGTTCTTC. Protein: CSARDRGGGHEQFF.

The rearrangement links TRBV12-3 or TRBV12-4 to TRBJ2-1; TRBD1 is a possible D gene (6 bases). The CDR3 is 12 amino acids. V lost 5 bases to trimming and J lost 6 bases, with 8 bases between them. CDR3 region: CASSTGFNEQFF. The CDR3 DNA reads TGTGCCAGCAGTACAGGGTTCAATGAGCAGTTCTTC.

CDR3 in DNA: TGTGCCAGCAGCTTTCCGAGGAGTCCGGGACCCCGAAGAGTTCGAAACGCCGGGGAGCTGTTTTTT. Translating it yields CASSFPRSPGPRRVRNAGELFF. The V gene is TRBV7-9, the J gene TRBJ2-2; either TRBD1 or TRBD2 may supply D (5 bases each). From germline, CDR1 is SEHNR and CDR2 FQNEAQ (reference sequence). The CDR3 consists of 22 residues. Trimming shortened V by 3 bases and J by 6 bases, and 35 bases separated the two germline ends.

The chain joins TRBV10-3 to TRBJ2-7; D ambiguous. CDR3 length: 13 residues. The germline V gene has CDR1 ENHRY and CDR2 SYGVKD. V lost 7 bases, J lost 3 bases, and 13 bases lay in between. The chain's CDR3 is CAIKGSMNYEQYF. Here the CDR3 DNA reads TGTGCCATCAAGGGCAGCATGAACTACGAGCAGTACTTC.

In its sample, this clonotype was seen a few times. The chain uses TRBV20-1 and TRBJ2-2; 7 bases line up with TRBD1. Germline CDR1 is DFQATT and CDR2 is SNEGSKA (reference sequence). Losses at the gene ends were 0 bases for V and 0 bases for J; bases not matched to a gene: 13. The CDR3 spans 19 residues. The CDR3 loop reads CSARDPGTVNPSNTGELFF. CDR3 coding DNA: TGCAGTGCTAGAGATCCCGGGACAGTAAACCCCTCGAACACCGGGGAGCTGTTTTTT.

The V and J genes are TRBV15 and TRBJ2-7; 10 bases match TRBD2. This CDR3 has 14 amino acids. CDR1 is LNHNV and CDR2 is YYDKDF in the germline V gene (reference sequence). Trimming removed 3 bases from V and 7 bases from J; junction bases left unmatched: 6. The CDR3 DNA sequence: TGTGCCACCAGCAGCGGACTAGCGGTTGGAGAGCAGTACTTC. Protein sequence: CATSSGLAVGEQYF. The full variable domain, completed using reference TRBV15 and TRBJ2-7, is DAMVIQNPRYQVTQFGKPVTLSCSQTLNHNVMYWYQQKSSQAPKLLFHYYDKDFNNEADTPDNFQSRRPNTSFCFLDIRSPGLGDTAMYLCATSSGLAVGEQYFGPGTRLTVT.

There are many counts of this clonotype. The DNA for the CDR3 is TGTGCCAGCAGCCAAGGTTTAGTGGGGAGTGAGACCCAGTACTTC. The encoded protein is CASSQGLVGSETQYF. This chain joins TRBV3-1 and TRBJ2-5; possible D gene TRBD2, 5 bases. V was clipped by 1 base and J by 5 bases, with 14 bases between them. The length of the CDR3 is 15 residues. Germline CDR1 LGHDT, CDR2 YNNKEL (reference sequence).

The V gene is TRBV30, the J gene TRBJ2-7; tentative D call: TRBD2 (6 bases). Germline-derived CDR1 and CDR2 are GTSNPN and SVGIG (reference sequence). Trimming left V 3 bases short and J 0 bases short, with 24 bases between. The CDR3 extends over 18 amino acids. CDR3 bases: TGTGCCTGGAGGTCACTGGGAGGTAGCGGCTCCAGCTCCTACGAGCAGTACTTC. It codes for CAWRSLGGSGSSSYEQYF.

The table lists this clonotype with a few counts. J is TRBJ2-1 and V is TRBV12-3 or TRBV12-4; a possible D gene is TRBD2 (5 bases). Trimming took 3 bases from V and 9 from J, leaving 15 bases between them. The CDR3 covers 14 residues. The CDR3 protein is CASSFYNRGSEQFF. In DNA form, the CDR3 reads TGTGCCAGCAGTTTCTATAATCGAGGGTCTGAGCAGTTCTTC.

There are many counts of this clonotype. V usage is TRBV7-3 and J usage is TRBJ2-7, with D perhaps matching TRBD1 (5 bases). The CDR3 length is 12 residues. V was clipped by 0 bases and J by 7 bases, with 7 bases between them. Germline loops: CDR1 SGHTA, CDR2 FQGTGA. The CDR3 is CASSLTQGEQYF. In DNA, the CDR3 is TGTGCCAGCAGCTTAACTCAGGGAGAGCAGTACTTC. Filled out from reference TRBV7-3 and TRBJ2-7, the complete variable domain reads GAGVSQTPSNKVTEKGKYVELRCDPISGHTALYWYRQSLGQGPEFLIYFQGTGAADDSGLPNDRFFAVRPEGSVSTLKIQRTERGDSAVYLCASSLTQGEQYFGPGTRLTVT.

In regard to this clonotype: Just one base apart from a much larger clone, this may be a read error. The J gene is TRBJ2-1, the V gene TRBV4-3; D may be TRBD1 (6 bases). There are 18 residues in the CDR3. Germline V gene sequence: CDR1 LGHNA, CDR2 YSLEER. V was trimmed by 0 bases and J by 9 bases, leaving 24 bases between them. DNA for the CDR3: TGCGCCAGCAGCCAAGACAGTTCTTCGTGGCAGGGGTTTAGTGAGCAGTTCTTC. The encoded protein is CASSQDSSSWQGFSEQFF.

This chain links TRBV25-1 with TRBJ2-1; D unclear. CDR1 and CDR2 (germline): MGHDK, SYGVNS. V dropped 4 bases and J dropped 0 bases, with 13 bases sitting between them. The CDR3 length is 16 residues. The CDR3 bases are TGTGCCAGCAGTGTTAAATTCGGATTCTCCTACAATGAGCAGTTCTTC. This gives the protein CASSVKFGFSYNEQFF.

The chain uses TRBV2 and TRBJ2-1; TRBD2 aligns across 9 bases. V gave up 7 bases and J gave up 4 bases; unmatched junction bases: 23. Germline-derived CDR1 and CDR2 are SNHLY and FYNNEI. The length of the CDR3 is 20 residues. The CDR3 DNA is TGTGCCAGCACTCGTCGAGGAGTGGCGAGGCGGGAGGGCCCTTACAATGAGCAGTTCTTC. This sequence encodes CASTRRGVARREGPYNEQFF.

This clonotype was seen a few times. The V gene is TRBV18, the J gene TRBJ2-3; TRBD2 matches 9 bases. With 5 bases clipped from V and 9 bases from J, the junction kept 24 bases outside the gene matches. The V gene's germline CDR1 is KGHSH and CDR2 LQKENI. This CDR3 spans 19 amino acids. For the CDR3, the DNA is TGTGCCAGCTCATCCGAAGTTCTGGTTGCGGGAGGGCCGTGGAGAACGCAGTATTTT. Its translation is CASSSEVLVAGGPWRTQYF.

This clonotype was detected only a few times. V usage is TRBV29-1 and J usage is TRBJ2-5; 7 bases fit TRBD2. Germline V gene sequence: CDR1 SQVTM, CDR2 ANQGSEA. With V trimmed by 0 bases and J by 1 base, 11 bases remained unmatched. The CDR3 runs 17 residues. The CDR3 region is CSVEDGGASGSQETQYF. In DNA, the CDR3 is TGCAGCGTTGAAGATGGCGGGGCTAGCGGAAGCCAAGAGACCCAGTACTTC.

The rearrangement uses TRBV29-1 and TRBJ2-3; D is unresolved. This CDR3 is 13 amino acids long. Germline assignment: CDR1 SQVTM and CDR2 ANQGSEA. Trimming left V 4 bases short and J 1 base short, with 9 bases between. CDR3 bases: TGCAGCGTTGTTGGCTTACGCACAGATACGCAGTATTTT. The encoded protein is CSVVGLRTDTQYF.

This clonotype was detected only a few times. The V call is TRBV2, the J call TRBJ1-2, with D unresolved. The CDR3 has 13 residues. Germline V gene data show CDR1 as SNHLY and CDR2 as FYNNEI. Trimming cost V 4 bases and J 7 bases, with 13 bases left between them. CDR3 loop: CASSAGSRSGYTF. As DNA, the CDR3 is TGTGCCAGCAGTGCAGGCTCGAGGAGTGGCTACACCTTC.